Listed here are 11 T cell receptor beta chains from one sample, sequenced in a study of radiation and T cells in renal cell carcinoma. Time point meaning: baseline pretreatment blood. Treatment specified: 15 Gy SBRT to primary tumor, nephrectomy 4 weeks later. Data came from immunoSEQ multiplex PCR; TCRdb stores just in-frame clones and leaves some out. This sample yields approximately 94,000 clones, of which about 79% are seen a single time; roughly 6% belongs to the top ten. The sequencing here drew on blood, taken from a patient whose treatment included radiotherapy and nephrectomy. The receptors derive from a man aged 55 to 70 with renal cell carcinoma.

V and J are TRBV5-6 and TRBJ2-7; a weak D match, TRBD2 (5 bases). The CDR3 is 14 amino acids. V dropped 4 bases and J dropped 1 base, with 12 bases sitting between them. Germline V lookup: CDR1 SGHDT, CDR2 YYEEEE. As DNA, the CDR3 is TGTGCCAGCAGCCGCGCCGACTATTCCTACGAGCAGTACTTC. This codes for CASSRADYSYEQYF.

The CDR3: CASSEYKGLAGTYEQYF. Written as DNA, the CDR3 is TGTGCCAGCAGTGAATATAAGGGTCTAGCGGGAACCTACGAGCAGTACTTC. The chain joins TRBV25-1 to TRBJ2-7; 9 bases line up with TRBD2. Germline lookup yields CDR1 MGHDK and CDR2 SYGVNS. The V segment lost 0 bases and the J segment 2 bases; nucleotides outside the gene matches: 8. This CDR3 region has 17 residues.

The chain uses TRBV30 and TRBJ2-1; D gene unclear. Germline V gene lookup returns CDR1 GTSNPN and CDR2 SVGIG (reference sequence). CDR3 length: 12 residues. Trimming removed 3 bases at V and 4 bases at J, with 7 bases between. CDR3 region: CAWRYSYNEQFF. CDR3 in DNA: TGTGCCTGGAGGTACAGTTACAATGAGCAGTTCTTC.

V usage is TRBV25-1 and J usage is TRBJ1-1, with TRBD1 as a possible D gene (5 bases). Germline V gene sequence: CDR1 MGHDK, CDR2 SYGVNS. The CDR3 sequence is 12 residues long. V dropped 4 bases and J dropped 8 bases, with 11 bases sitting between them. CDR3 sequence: CASSAERGEAFF. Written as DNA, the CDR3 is TGTGCCAGCAGTGCGGAGAGGGGAGAAGCTTTCTTT.

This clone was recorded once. CDR3: CASSIGAGAASEQFF. The CDR3, as DNA: TGTGCCAGTAGTATAGGTGCGGGCGCGGCGAGTGAGCAGTTCTTC. The V and J genes are TRBV19 and TRBJ2-1; D perhaps matches TRBD2 (5 bases). V lost 1 base and J lost 9, with 16 bases in between. The CDR3 extends over 15 amino acids. CDR1 is LNHDA, CDR2 SQIVND, per germline (reference sequence). Complete variable domain (other parts from reference TRBV19 and TRBJ2-1): DGGITQSPKYLFRKEGQNVTLSCEQNLNHDAMYWYRQDPGQGLRLIYYSQIVNDFQKGDIAEGYSVSREKKESFPLTVTSAQKNPTAFYLCASSIGAGAASEQFFGPGTRLTVL.

CDR3: CASTKTGDGSYNEQFF. Here the CDR3 DNA reads TGCGCCAGCACCAAAACAGGGGATGGGTCCTACAATGAGCAGTTCTTC. The rearrangement links TRBV5-1 to TRBJ2-1; 7 bases align to TRBD1. V dropped 6 bases and J dropped 1; count of bases not matched to a gene: 10. The CDR3 runs 16 residues. Germline CDR1 reads SGHRS; CDR2 reads YFSETQ.

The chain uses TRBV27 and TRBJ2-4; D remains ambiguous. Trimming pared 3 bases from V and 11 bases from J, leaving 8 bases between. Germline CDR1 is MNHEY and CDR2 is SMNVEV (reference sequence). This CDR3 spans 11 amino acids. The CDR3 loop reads CASSFGSVQYF. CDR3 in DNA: TGTGCCAGCAGTTTTGGCTCCGTTCAGTACTTC.

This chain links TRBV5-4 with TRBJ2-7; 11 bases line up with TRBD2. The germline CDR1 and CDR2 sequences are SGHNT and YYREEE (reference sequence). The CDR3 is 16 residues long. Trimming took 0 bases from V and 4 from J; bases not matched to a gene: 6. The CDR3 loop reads CASSLAPLAGVYEQYF. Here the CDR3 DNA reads TGTGCCAGCAGCTTGGCCCCACTAGCGGGAGTTTACGAGCAGTACTTC.

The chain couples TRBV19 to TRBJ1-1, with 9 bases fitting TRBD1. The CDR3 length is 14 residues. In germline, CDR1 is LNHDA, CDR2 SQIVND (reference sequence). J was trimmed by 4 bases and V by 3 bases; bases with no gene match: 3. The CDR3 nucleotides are TGTGCCAGTAGTATTATGGGACAGGGCACTGAAGCTTTCTTT. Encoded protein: CASSIMGQGTEAFF.

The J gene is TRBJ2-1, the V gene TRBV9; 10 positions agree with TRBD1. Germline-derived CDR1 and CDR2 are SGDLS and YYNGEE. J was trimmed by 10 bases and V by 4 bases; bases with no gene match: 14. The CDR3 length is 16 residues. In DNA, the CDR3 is TGTGCCAGCAGCAACCGACAGGGGGCTTGGGAGATAGAGCAGTTCTTC. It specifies CASSNRQGAWEIEQFF.

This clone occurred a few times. The CDR3 sequence: CASSLTGEVQETQYF. The CDR3 DNA is TGTGCCAGCAGTTTAACAGGGGAGGTCCAAGAGACCCAGTACTTC. The rearrangement links TRBV28 to TRBJ2-5; D may be TRBD1 (7 bases). The CDR3 has 15 amino acids. Germline values: CDR1 MDHEN, CDR2 SYDVKM. V was clipped by 2 bases and J by 1 base, with 11 bases between them.